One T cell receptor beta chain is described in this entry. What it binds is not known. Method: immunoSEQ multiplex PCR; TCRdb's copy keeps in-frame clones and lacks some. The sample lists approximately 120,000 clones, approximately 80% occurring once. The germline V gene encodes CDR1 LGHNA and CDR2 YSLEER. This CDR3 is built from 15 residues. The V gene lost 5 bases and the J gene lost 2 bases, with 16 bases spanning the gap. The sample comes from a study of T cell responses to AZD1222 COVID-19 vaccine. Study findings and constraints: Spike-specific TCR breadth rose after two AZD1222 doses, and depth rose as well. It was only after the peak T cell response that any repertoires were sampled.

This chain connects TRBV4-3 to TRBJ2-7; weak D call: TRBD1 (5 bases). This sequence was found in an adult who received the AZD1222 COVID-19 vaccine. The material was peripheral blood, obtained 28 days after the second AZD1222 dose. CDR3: CASSFEVQGPYEQYF. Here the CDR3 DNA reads TGCGCCAGCAGCTTCGAGGTGCAGGGCCCCTACGAGCAGTACTTC.